This is a list of T cell receptor beta chains from one sample in a study of identifying expanded T cells in peripheral blood. Measured with immunoSEQ multiplex PCR; TCRdb has only the in-frame clones, and not every one. The table shows 80,000 to 90,000 clones, with over 75% occurring only once. Sample: blood. The receptors come from a person aged 18 to 70 in good health. Each CDR3 is given with its conserved first and last residue. The D gene is left open where the match is weak. A row's size may be missing; if present it is once, few, many or a size class.

D,V,size,J,CDR3,DNA
-,TRBV10-3,once,TRBJ2-1,CAIRGTSGEFNEQFF,TGTGCCATCAGGGGGACCTCCGGAGAATTCAATGAGCAGTTCTTC
-,TRBV7-2,-,TRBJ2-1,CASIRRAGAGSYNEQFF,TGTGCCAGCATCAGGCGGGCAGGGGCGGGCTCCTACAATGAGCAGTTCTTC
-,TRBV7-8,-,TRBJ2-7,CASSPGYEQYF,TGTGCCAGCAGCCCGGGGTACGAGCAGTACTTC
-,TRBV28,few,TRBJ1-2,CATRPTEANYGYTF,TGTGCCACCCGCCCGACAGAAGCTAACTATGGCTACACCTTC
-,TRBV5-1,few,TRBJ2-2,CASSLGQGRGGELFF,TGCGCCAGCAGCTTGGGGCAGGGTAGAGGCGGGGAGCTGTTTTTT
-,TRBV5-1,-,TRBJ2-5,CASRGYPGSGETQYF,TGCGCCAGCAGAGGGTACCCGGGGTCCGGGGAGACCCAGTACTTC
-,TRBV7-8,-,TRBJ1-1,CASSLVLENTEAFF,TGTGCCAGCAGCTTAGTGCTGGAGAACACTGAAGCTTTCTTT
-,TRBV5-1,-,TRBJ2-5,CASSLQETQYF,TGCGCCAGCAGCTTGCAAGAGACCCAGTACTTC
-,TRBV10-2,many,TRBJ1-4,CASSEMGSRGTGLFF,TGCGCCAGCAGTGAAATGGGGAGCAGAGGTACGGGACTGTTTTTT
TRBD1,TRBV6-5,once,TRBJ1-1,CANTPSGTANTEAFF,TGTGCCAACACCCCCTCCGGGACAGCGAACACTGAAGCTTTCTTT
TRBD1,TRBV18,once,TRBJ1-2,CASSQGQGGLLESTNYGYTF,TGTGCCAGCTCACAGGGCCAGGGGGGGTTACTGGAGTCGACTAACTATGGCTACACCTTC
-,TRBV15,-,TRBJ2-6,CATSRDSLGSGANVLTF,TGTGCCACCAGCAGAGACTCCCTGGGGTCTGGGGCCAACGTCCTGACTTTC
-,TRBV9,-,TRBJ2-5,CTSSVAVGQMGETQYF,TGTACCAGCAGCGTAGCTGTTGGACAGATGGGAGAGACCCAGTACTTC
-,TRBV2,-,TRBJ2-3,CASRLRDSFRDTQYF,TGTGCCAGCAGACTCCGGGACTCCTTCAGGGATACGCAGTATTTT
TRBD1,TRBV28,-,TRBJ2-5,CASSLRQGRLETQYF,TGTGCCAGCAGTCTCCGACAGGGAAGGTTAGAGACCCAGTACTTC
-,TRBV15,-,TRBJ2-3,CATSRAGSSDTQYF,TGTGCCACCAGCAGAGCCGGAAGTTCGGATACGCAGTATTTT
TRBD2,TRBV7-9,-,TRBJ2-1,CASSRTSGSNEQFF,TGTGCCAGCAGCCGGACTAGCGGGAGCAATGAGCAGTTCTTC
TRBD1,TRBV6-1,-,TRBJ1-6,CASSGYRGDSPLHF,TGTGCCAGCAGTGGATACAGGGGGGATTCACCCCTCCACTTT
-,TRBV19,-,TRBJ2-6,CASSYSLSGANVLTF,TGTGCCAGTAGCTACAGCCTCTCTGGGGCCAACGTCCTGACTTTC
-,TRBV5-1,-,TRBJ1-5,CASSVDGPHQPQHF,TGCGCCAGCAGCGTAGACGGGCCCCATCAGCCCCAGCATTTT
TRBD2,TRBV7-9,-,TRBJ2-3,CASSFSGRAQDTQYF,TGTGCCAGCAGCTTTAGCGGGAGGGCTCAAGATACGCAGTATTTT
TRBD1,TRBV7-2,-,TRBJ1-1,CASSQDRGQGEAFF,TGTGCCAGCAGCCAAGACAGGGGGCAAGGTGAAGCTTTCTTT
-,TRBV2,few,TRBJ1-3,CAGQTYGNTIYF,TGTGCCGGGCAGACCTATGGAAACACCATATATTTT
-,TRBV27,-,TRBJ2-1,CASTLSPTSPEQFF,TGTGCCAGCACGCTGTCCCCCACTAGTCCTGAGCAGTTCTTC
TRBD1,TRBV2,-,TRBJ2-5,CASRADRGRETQYF,TGTGCCAGCAGGGCGGACAGGGGGCGGGAGACCCAGTACTTC
-,TRBV18,-,TRBJ1-4,CASSEYRETNEKLFF,TGTGCCAGCTCGGAGTACAGGGAAACTAATGAAAAACTGTTTTTT
TRBD1,TRBV5-1,-,TRBJ2-3,CASSSTGGLTDTQYF,TGCGCCAGCAGCTCAACAGGGGGCCTTACGGATACGCAGTATTTT
TRBD1,TRBV5-5,-,TRBJ1-5,CASSWGTGNQPQHF,TGTGCCAGCAGCTGGGGGACAGGGAATCAGCCCCAGCATTTT
TRBD1,TRBV29-1,-,TRBJ1-1,CSAETGGSTEAFF,TGCAGCGCCGAGACAGGGGGAAGCACTGAAGCTTTCTTT
TRBD2,TRBV11-3,-,TRBJ2-2,CASSWGLAVNTGELFF,TGTGCCAGCAGCTGGGGACTAGCGGTAAACACCGGGGAGCTGTTTTTT
-,TRBV5-4,-,TRBJ1-2,CASRLSFGQSNDYGYTF,TGTGCCAGCAGACTAAGCTTCGGACAGTCCAACGACTATGGCTACACCTTC
TRBD2,TRBV19,-,TRBJ2-1,CASIGASGRTEQFF,TGTGCCAGTATTGGGGCTAGCGGGAGAACTGAGCAGTTCTTC
TRBD1,TRBV5-6,-,TRBJ1-4,CASSPGTGRLTNEKLFF,TGTGCCAGCAGCCCCGGGACAGGGAGGCTAACTAATGAAAAACTGTTTTTT
-,TRBV27,-,TRBJ2-3,CASSLRGIRTDTQYF,TGTGCCAGCAGTTTACGGGGGATCCGCACAGATACGCAGTATTTT
-,TRBV7-2,-,TRBJ1-2,CASSLGSGLNYGYTF,TGTGCCAGCAGCTTAGGCTCAGGGCTTAACTATGGCTACACCTTC
-,TRBV6-1,-,TRBJ1-2,CASSVWGYGYTF,TGTGCCAGCAGTGTTTGGGGGTATGGCTACACCTTC
TRBD2,TRBV7-2,-,TRBJ2-3,CASSWVWASGDGDTQYF,TGTGCCAGCAGCTGGGTCTGGGCTAGCGGGGATGGAGATACGCAGTATTTT
TRBD1,TRBV5-1,-,TRBJ1-6,CASSPDTTGQNSPLHF,TGCGCCAGCAGCCCCGACACCACGGGACAGAATTCACCCCTCCACTTT
-,TRBV6-1,-,TRBJ2-3,CASSASVDTTDTQYF,TGTGCCAGCAGTGCGTCAGTAGATACGACAGATACGCAGTATTTT